The following is a T cell receptor (beta chain) sequence with its context. CDR1 KGHDR and CDR2 SFDVKD come from the germline V gene. This CDR3 region has 13 residues. V was clipped by 8 bases and J by 1 base, with 7 bases between them. The data derive from a study of blood T cell repertoires in COVID-19. Study in general: Whether acute or convalescent, the COVID-19 samples came from the United States, Italy and Spain. PBMCs, B-cell-depleted T cells, or T cells were the source of the cDNA or gDNA that made up the material.

The data were produced by immunoSEQ multiplex PCR, yet TCRdb's version contains in-frame clones alone and is incomplete. Here the sample spans 190,000 or so clones, about nine tenths being singletons. The chain recombines TRBV24-1 with TRBJ2-2; D ambiguous. Sequencing was done on a sample of peripheral blood. The clonotype was recovered from a woman in her 30s with acute or convalescent COVID-19. This chain's CDR3 is CATKRQNTGELFF. The CDR3 DNA reads TGTGCCACCAAACGACAGAACACCGGGGAGCTGTTTTTT.